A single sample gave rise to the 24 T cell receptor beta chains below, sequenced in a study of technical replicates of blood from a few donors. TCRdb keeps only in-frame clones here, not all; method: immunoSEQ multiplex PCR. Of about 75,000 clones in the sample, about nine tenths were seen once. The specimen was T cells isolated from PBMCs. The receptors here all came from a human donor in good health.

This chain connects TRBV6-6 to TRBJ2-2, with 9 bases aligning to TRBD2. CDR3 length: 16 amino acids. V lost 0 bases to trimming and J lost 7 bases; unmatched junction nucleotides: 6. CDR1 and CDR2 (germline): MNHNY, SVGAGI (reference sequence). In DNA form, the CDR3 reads TGTGCCAGCAGTTACTCCGGCGGGAGGGCCGACGGGGAGCTGTTTTTT. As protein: CASSYSGGRADGELFF.

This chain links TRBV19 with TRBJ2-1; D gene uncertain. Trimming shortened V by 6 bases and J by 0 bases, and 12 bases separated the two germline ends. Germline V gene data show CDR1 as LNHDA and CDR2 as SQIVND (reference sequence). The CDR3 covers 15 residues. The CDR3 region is CASRPVWSSYNEQFF. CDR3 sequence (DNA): TGTGCCAGTAGGCCGGTATGGAGCTCCTACAATGAGCAGTTCTTC.

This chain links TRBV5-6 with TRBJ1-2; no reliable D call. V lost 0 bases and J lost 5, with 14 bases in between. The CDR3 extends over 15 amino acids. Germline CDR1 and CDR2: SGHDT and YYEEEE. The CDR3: CASSLDRGDLYGYTF. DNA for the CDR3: TGTGCCAGCAGCTTGGATCGGGGAGATTTATATGGCTACACCTTC.

CDR3 region: CAWSAGFTYEQYF. The CDR3 DNA reads as TGTGCCTGGAGTGCGGGTTTTACCTACGAGCAGTACTTC. The chain is built from TRBV30 and TRBJ2-7; D is uncertain. The germline CDR1 and CDR2 sequences are GTSNPN and SVGIG (reference sequence). The CDR3 loop spans 13 amino acids. V dropped 1 base and J dropped 2 bases, with 9 bases sitting between them.

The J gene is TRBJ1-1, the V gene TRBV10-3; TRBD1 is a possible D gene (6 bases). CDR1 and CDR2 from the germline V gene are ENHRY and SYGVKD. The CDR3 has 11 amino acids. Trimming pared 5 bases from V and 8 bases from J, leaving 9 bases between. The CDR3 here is CAISSTGEAFF. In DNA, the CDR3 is TGTGCCATCAGTTCTACAGGGGAAGCTTTCTTT.

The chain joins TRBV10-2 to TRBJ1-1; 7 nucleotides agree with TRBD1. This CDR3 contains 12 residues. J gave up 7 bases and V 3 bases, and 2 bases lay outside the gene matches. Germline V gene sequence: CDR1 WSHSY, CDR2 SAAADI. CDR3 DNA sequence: TGCGCCAGCAGTGACTGGGACAGTGAAGCTTTCTTT. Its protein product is CASSDWDSEAFF.

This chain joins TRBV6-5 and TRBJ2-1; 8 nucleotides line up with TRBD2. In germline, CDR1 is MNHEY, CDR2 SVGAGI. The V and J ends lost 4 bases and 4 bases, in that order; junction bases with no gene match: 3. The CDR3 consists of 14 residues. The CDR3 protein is CASSFREGYNEQFF. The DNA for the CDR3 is TGTGCCAGCAGTTTCCGGGAGGGGTACAATGAGCAGTTCTTC.

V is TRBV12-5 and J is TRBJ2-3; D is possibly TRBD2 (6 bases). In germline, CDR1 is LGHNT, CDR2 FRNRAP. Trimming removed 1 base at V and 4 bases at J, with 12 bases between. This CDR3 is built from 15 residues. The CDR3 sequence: CASGLGSSGADTQYF. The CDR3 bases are TGTGCTAGTGGTTTGGGCTCGTCGGGGGCAGATACGCAGTATTTT.

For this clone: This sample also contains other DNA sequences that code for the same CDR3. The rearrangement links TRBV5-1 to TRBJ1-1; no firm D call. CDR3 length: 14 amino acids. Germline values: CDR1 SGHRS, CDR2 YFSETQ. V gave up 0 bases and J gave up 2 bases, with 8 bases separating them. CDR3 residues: CASSLEGGNTEAFF. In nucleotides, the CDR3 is TGCGCCAGCAGCTTGGAAGGAGGTAACACTGAAGCTTTCTTT.

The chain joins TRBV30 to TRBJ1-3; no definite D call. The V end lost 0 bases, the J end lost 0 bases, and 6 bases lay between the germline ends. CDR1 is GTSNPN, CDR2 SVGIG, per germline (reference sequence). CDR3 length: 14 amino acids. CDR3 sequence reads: CAWSVALSGNTIYF. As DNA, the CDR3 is TGTGCCTGGAGTGTGGCTCTCTCTGGAAACACCATATATTTT.

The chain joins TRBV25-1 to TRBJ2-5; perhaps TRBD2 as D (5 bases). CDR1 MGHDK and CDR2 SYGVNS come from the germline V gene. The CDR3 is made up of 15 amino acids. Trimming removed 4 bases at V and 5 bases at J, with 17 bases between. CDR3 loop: CASSVSGWEWETQYF. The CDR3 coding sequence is TGTGCCAGCAGTGTGTCGGGATGGGAGTGGGAGACCCAGTACTTC.

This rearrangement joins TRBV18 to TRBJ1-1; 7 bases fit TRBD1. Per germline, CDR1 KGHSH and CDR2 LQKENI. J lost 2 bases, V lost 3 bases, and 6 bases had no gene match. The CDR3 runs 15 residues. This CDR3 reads CASSPQGQINTEAFF. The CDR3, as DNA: TGTGCCAGCTCACCCCAGGGACAGATAAACACTGAAGCTTTCTTT. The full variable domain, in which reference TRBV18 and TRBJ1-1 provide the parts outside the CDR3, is NAGVMQNPRHLVRRRGQEARLRCSPMKGHSHVYWYRQLPEEGLKFMVYLQKENIIDESGMPKERFSAEFPKEGPSILRIQQVVRGDSAAYFCASSPQGQINTEAFFGQGTRLTVV.

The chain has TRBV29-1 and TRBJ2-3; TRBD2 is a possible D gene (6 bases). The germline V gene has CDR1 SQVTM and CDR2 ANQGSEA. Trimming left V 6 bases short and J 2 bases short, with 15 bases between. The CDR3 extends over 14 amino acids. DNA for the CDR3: TGCAGCGTGGTTTACGGGAGAACCACAGATACGCAGTATTTT. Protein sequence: CSVVYGRTTDTQYF.

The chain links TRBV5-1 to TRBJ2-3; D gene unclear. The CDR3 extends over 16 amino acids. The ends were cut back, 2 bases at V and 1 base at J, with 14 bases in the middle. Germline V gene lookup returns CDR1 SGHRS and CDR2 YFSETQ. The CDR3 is CASSFRVAEGTDTQYF. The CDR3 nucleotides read TGCGCCAGCAGCTTTAGAGTGGCGGAAGGCACAGATACGCAGTATTTT.

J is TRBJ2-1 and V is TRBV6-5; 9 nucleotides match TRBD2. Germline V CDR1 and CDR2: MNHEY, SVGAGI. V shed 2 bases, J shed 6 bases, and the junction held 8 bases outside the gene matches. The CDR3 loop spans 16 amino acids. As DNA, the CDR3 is TGTGCCAGCAGTTACCGTCTGGTAGCGGGAGCCAATGAGCAGTTCTTC. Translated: CASSYRLVAGANEQFF.

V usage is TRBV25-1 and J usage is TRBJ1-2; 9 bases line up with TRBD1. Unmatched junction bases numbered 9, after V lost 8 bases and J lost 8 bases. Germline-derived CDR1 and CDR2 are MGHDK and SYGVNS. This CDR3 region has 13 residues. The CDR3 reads CASGKGQGGGYTF. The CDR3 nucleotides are TGTGCCAGCGGTAAGGGACAGGGAGGAGGCTACACCTTC.

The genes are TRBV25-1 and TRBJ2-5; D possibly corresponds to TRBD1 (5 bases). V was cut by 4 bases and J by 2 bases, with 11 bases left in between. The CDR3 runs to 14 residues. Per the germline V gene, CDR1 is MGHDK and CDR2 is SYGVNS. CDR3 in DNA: TGTGCCAGCAGTGCGACAGAGTTACAAGAGACCCAGTACTTC. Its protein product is CASSATELQETQYF. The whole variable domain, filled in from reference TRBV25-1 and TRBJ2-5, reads EADIYQTPRYLVIGTGKKITLECSQTMGHDKMYWYQQDPGMELHLIHYSYGVNSTEKGDLSSESTVSRIRTEHFPLTLESARPSHTSQYLCASSATELQETQYFGPGTRLLVL.

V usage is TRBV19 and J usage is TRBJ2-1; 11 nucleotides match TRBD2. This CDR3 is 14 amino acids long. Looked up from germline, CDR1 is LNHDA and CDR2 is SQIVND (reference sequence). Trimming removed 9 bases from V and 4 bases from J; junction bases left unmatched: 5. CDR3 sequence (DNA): TGTGCCAGACATAGCGGGAGGGAGTACAATGAGCAGTTCTTC. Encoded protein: CARHSGREYNEQFF.

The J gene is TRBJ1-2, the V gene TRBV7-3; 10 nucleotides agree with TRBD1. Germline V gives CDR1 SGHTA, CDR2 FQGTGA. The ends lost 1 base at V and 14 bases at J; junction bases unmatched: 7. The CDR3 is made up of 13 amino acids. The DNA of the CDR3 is TGTGCCAGCAGCTTAATGGGGACAGGGGCTGCGACCTTC. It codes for CASSLMGTGAATF.

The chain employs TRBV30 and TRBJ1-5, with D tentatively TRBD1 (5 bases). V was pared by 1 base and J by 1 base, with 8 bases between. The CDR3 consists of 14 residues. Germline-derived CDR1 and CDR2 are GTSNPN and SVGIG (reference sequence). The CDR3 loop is CAWSEDTSNQPQHF. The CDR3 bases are TGTGCCTGGAGTGAGGACACGAGCAATCAGCCCCAGCATTTT.

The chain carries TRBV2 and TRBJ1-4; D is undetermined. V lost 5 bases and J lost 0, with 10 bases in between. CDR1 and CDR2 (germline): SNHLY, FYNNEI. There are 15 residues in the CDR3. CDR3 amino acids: CASSQIPTTNEKLFF. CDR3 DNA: TGTGCCAGCAGTCAGATCCCAACAACTAATGAAAAACTGTTTTTT. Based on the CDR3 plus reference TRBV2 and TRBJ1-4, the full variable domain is EPEVTQTPSHQVTQMGQEVILRCVPISNHLYFYWYRQILGQKVEFLVSFYNNEISEKSEIFDDQFSVERPDGSNFTLKIRSTKLEDSAMYFCASSQIPTTNEKLFFGSGTQLSVL.

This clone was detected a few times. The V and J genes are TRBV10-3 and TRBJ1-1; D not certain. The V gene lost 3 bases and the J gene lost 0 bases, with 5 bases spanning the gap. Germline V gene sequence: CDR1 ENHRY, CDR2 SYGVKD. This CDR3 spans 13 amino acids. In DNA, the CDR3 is TGTGCCATCAGTGACCCGGTGAACACTGAAGCTTTCTTT. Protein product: CAISDPVNTEAFF.

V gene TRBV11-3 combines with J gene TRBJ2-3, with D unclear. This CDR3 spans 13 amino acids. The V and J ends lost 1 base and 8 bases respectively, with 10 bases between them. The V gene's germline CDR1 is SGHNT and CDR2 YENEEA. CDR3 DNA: TGTGCCAGCAGCTTAGTTAACACGGGTACGCAGTATTTT. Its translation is CASSLVNTGTQYF.

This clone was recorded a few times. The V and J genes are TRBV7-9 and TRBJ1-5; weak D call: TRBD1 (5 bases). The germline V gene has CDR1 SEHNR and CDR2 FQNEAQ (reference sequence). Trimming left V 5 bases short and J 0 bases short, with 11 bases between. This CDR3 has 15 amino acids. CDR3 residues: CASSPTESSNQPQHF. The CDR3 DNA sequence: TGTGCCAGCAGCCCGACAGAGAGTAGCAATCAGCCCCAGCATTTT.